The next 10 T cell receptor beta chains were all read from a single sample in a study of blood T cell repertoires in COVID-19. Generated by immunoSEQ multiplex PCR, the TCRdb table keeps only in-frame clones and is missing some. The sample holds about 160,000 clones; over 80% are singletons and the top ten take roughly 4.4%. Sequences were obtained from peripheral blood. The receptor set was obtained from a woman aged 45-65 years with acute or convalescent COVID-19.

The V and J genes are TRBV6-5 and TRBJ2-3; D uncertain. Trimming shortened V by 0 bases and J by 5 bases, and 9 bases separated the two germline ends. This CDR3 contains 14 residues. Per the germline V gene, CDR1 is MNHEY and CDR2 is SVGAGI. CDR3 coding DNA: TGTGCCAGCAGTTACTCTGTAGCACGAGATACGCAGTATTTT. Residues: CASSYSVARDTQYF.

J is TRBJ2-1 and V is TRBV11-3; D gene uncertain. With 5 bases removed from V and 0 bases from J, the gap between germline ends came to 11 bases. The germline gives CDR1 SGHNT, CDR2 YENEEA. The CDR3 totals 15 residues. The DNA for the CDR3 is TGTGCCAGCAGCCGCGACAAGCTCTCCTACAATGAGCAGTTCTTC. Its translation is CASSRDKLSYNEQFF.

The V and J genes are TRBV30 and TRBJ1-1, with 11 nucleotides matching TRBD1. CDR1 is GTSNPN and CDR2 is SVGIG in the germline V gene (reference sequence). CDR3 length: 17 amino acids. The junction had 13 bases not matched to a gene; V was cut back by 3 bases and J by 4 bases. The CDR3 coding sequence is TGTGCCTGGAGCCTCAGGACAGGGGGCGTTGTAATCACTGAAGCTTTCTTT. This translates into CAWSLRTGGVVITEAFF.

This rearrangement joins TRBV7-6 to TRBJ2-1, with D possibly being TRBD1 (6 bases). The CDR3 extends over 16 amino acids. V lost 1 base to trimming and J lost 6 bases, with 16 bases between them. Germline lookup yields CDR1 SGHVS and CDR2 FNYEAQ. The CDR3 loop reads CASSLGWTRGGNEQFF. The CDR3, as DNA: TGTGCCAGCAGCTTAGGGTGGACCAGGGGTGGCAATGAGCAGTTCTTC.

The rearrangement links TRBV11-2 to TRBJ2-7, with 14 nucleotides matching TRBD2. This CDR3 contains 16 residues. Germline assignment: CDR1 SGHAT and CDR2 FQNNGV. J lost 5 bases, V lost 5 bases, and 8 bases had no gene match. CDR3 amino acids: CASSLLTSGGANEQYF. The CDR3 DNA reads TGTGCCAGCAGCCTCCTGACTAGCGGGGGGGCCAACGAGCAGTACTTC.

CDR3 nucleotide sequence: TGTGCCAGCAAGCGCCTTCTAGCGGAGGGCTCCTACAATGAGCAGTTCTTC. As protein: CASKRLLAEGSYNEQFF. J is TRBJ2-1 and V is TRBV18, with TRBD2 matching over 7 bases. Germline CDR1 and CDR2: KGHSH and LQKENI. The CDR3 totals 17 residues. Germline trimming cut 8 bases from V and 0 bases from J; bases unmatched to any gene: 13.

The rearrangement joins TRBV19 to TRBJ2-3; 7 nucleotides line up with TRBD1. Germline loops: CDR1 LNHDA, CDR2 SQIVND (reference sequence). This CDR3 comprises 15 residues. V lost 10 bases and J lost 4; bases outside the gene matches: 14. The DNA for the CDR3 is TGTGCCACCAGCGTATACAGGGGTGCAGCAGATACGCAGTATTTT. Translated: CATSVYRGAADTQYF. Combining the CDR3 with reference TRBV19 and TRBJ2-3 gives the whole variable domain DGGITQSPKYLFRKEGQNVTLSCEQNLNHDAMYWYRQDPGQGLRLIYYSQIVNDFQKGDIAEGYSVSREKKESFPLTVTSAQKNPTAFYLCATSVYRGAADTQYFGPGTRLTVL.

This sequence joins TRBV6-4 and TRBJ2-3, with TRBD2 as a possible D gene (5 bases). Trimming took off 3 bases at V and 0 bases at J, with 13 bases between the two ends. The CDR3 spans 16 residues. From germline, CDR1 is MRHNA and CDR2 SNTAGT. The chain's CDR3 is CASSEVSGDSTDTQYF. CDR3 DNA: TGTGCCAGCAGTGAAGTCAGCGGAGACAGCACAGATACGCAGTATTTT.

The V call is TRBV18, the J call TRBJ2-2; no firm D call. This CDR3 region has 14 residues. Germline loops: CDR1 KGHSH, CDR2 LQKENI. V was trimmed by 5 bases and J by 0 bases, leaving 7 bases between them. CDR3 in DNA: TGTGCCAGCTCAGAGGATACGAACACCGGGGAGCTGTTTTTT. This sequence encodes CASSEDTNTGELFF. The whole variable domain, remainder taken from reference TRBV18 and TRBJ2-2, is NAGVMQNPRHLVRRRGQEARLRCSPMKGHSHVYWYRQLPEEGLKFMVYLQKENIIDESGMPKERFSAEFPKEGPSILRIQQVVRGDSAAYFCASSEDTNTGELFFGEGSRLTVL.

This chain joins TRBV7-9 and TRBJ1-2, with a possible D match to TRBD1 (5 bases). The CDR3 has 17 amino acids. With 5 bases removed from V and 8 bases from J, the gap between germline ends came to 27 bases. The germline CDR1 and CDR2 sequences are SEHNR and FQNEAQ (reference sequence). The chain's CDR3 is CASSPKMGGTTEAGYTF. The CDR3 region has the DNA TGTGCCAGCAGCCCAAAGATGGGTGGTACGACAGAGGCCGGCTACACCTTC.